These 2 T cell receptor beta chains were all obtained from the same sample, sequenced in a study of a mutant IDH1 vaccine in newly diagnosed glioma listed by TCRdb under 2021. Antigens for these TCRs are unknown. The intended sense of this specimen's time point label: week 23, last vaccination. Each vaccine dose, consisting of 300 ug of a 20-mer mutant IDH1 peptide in Montanide, was administered subcutaneously with topical imiquimod. The library relied on the immunoSEQ multiplex PCR assay. TCRdb stores this immuneACCESS table with in-frame sequences only. Part of the clones is absent; in the studies checked, under half of the shortfall reflects unresolved V genes, and no reason is known for the rest. Counted in this sample were 70,000 to 95,000 clones; around 85% of them appeared once. The biggest ten clones account for around 0.73% of the sample. Here the sequenced sample was PBMCs, taken from a glioma patient whose treatment included an IDH1 peptide vaccine. The receptors were gathered from a woman in her forties or fifties with glioma.

The chain has TRBV5-6 and TRBJ1-2; no definite D call. The germline CDR1 and CDR2 sequences are SGHDT and YYEEEE. Trimming shortened V by 3 bases and J by 4 bases, and 16 bases separated the two germline ends. The CDR3 covers 15 residues. DNA for the CDR3: TGTGCCAGCAGCTCCGACCAAGGGCGCGGCTATGGCTACACCTTC. Protein: CASSSDQGRGYGYTF.

This clone was counted only a few times. The V call is TRBV19, the J call TRBJ1-1, with TRBD1 as a possible D gene (6 bases). The CDR3 has 14 residues. With 6 bases removed from V and 0 bases from J, the gap between germline ends came to 11 bases. Germline V gene sequence: CDR1 LNHDA, CDR2 SQIVND (reference sequence). The CDR3 DNA reads as TGTGCCAGTAGCAGTACAGGGATGAACACTGAAGCTTTCTTT. Its translation: CASSSTGMNTEAFF. Based on the CDR3 plus reference TRBV19 and TRBJ1-1, the full variable domain is DGGITQSPKYLFRKEGQNVTLSCEQNLNHDAMYWYRQDPGQGLRLIYYSQIVNDFQKGDIAEGYSVSREKKESFPLTVTSAQKNPTAFYLCASSSTGMNTEAFFGQGTRLTVV.